This T cell receptor (beta chain) was sequenced for a study of cytomegalovirus exposure and HLA in healthy donors. Primers: 60 Vbeta forward and 13 Jbeta reverse. Produced via immunoSEQ multiplex PCR; TCRdb's table is partial and in-frame only. The table lists some 250,000 clones, 75% to 85% of them singletons. Study-level points and caveats: In all likelihood, a cluster of highly shared sequence variants was a sequencing artifact. For most TCR beta V segments, an earlier analysis put the productive rate at about 87% or about 30% of the time. The analysis excluded some indistinguishable V segments, including TRBV6-2 and TRBV6-3.

There are 15 residues in the CDR3. Losses at the gene ends were 7 bases for V and 0 bases for J; bases not matched to a gene: 6. Germline V lookup: CDR1 MNHNS, CDR2 SASEGT. Comments on this clone: Its antigen remains unidentified.

The sample taken for sequencing was PBMCs. This chain connects TRBV6-1 to TRBJ1-3; 7 bases fit TRBD1. The source of this sequence is a woman aged 55-70 years in good health and CMV-seropositive. The CDR3 region is CASISGGGSGNTIYF. CDR3 nucleotides: TGTGCCAGCATCTCAGGGGGAGGCTCTGGAAACACCATATATTTT.